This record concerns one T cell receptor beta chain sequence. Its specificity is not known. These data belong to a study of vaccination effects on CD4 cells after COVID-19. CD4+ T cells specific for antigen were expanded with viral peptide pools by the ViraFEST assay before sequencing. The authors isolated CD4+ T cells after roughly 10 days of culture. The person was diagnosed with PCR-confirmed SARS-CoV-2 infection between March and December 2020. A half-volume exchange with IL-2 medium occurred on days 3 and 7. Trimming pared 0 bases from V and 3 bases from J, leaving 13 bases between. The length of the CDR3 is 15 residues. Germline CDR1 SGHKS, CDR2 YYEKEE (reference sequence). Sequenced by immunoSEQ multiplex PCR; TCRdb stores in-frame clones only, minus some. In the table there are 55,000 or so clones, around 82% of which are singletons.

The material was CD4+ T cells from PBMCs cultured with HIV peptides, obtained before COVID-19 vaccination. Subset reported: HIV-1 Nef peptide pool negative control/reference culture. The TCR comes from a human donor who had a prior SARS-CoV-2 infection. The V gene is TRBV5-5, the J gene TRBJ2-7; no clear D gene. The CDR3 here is CASSLDSFSFYEQYF. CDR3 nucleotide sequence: TGTGCCAGCAGCTTGGATTCGTTTTCATTCTACGAGCAGTACTTC.